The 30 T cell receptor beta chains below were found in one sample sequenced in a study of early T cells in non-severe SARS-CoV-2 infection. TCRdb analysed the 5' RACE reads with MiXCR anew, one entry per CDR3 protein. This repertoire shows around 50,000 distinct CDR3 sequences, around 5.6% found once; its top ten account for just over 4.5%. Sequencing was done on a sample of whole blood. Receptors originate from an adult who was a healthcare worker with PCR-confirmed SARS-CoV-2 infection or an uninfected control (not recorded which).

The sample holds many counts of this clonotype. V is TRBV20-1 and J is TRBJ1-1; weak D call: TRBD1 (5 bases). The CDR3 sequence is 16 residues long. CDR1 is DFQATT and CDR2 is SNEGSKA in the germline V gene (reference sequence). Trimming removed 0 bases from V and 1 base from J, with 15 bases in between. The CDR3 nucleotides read TGCAGTGCTAGAGAGCCGGGACGGCTGCGGAACACTGAAGCTTTCTTT. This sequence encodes CSAREPGRLRNTEAFF.

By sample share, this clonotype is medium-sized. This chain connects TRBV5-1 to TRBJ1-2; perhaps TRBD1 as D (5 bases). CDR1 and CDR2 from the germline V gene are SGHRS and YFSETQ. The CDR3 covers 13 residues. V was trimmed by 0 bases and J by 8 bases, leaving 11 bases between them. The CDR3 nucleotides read TGCGCCAGCAGCTTGGGTGAGGGGCGCGGCTACACCTTC. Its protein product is CASSLGEGRGYTF.

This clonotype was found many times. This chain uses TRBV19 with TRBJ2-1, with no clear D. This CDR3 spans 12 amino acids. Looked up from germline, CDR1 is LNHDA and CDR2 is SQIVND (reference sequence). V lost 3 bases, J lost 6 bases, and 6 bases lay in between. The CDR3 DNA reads TGTGCCAGTAGTATCAGCCCCAATGAGCAGTTCTTC. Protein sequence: CASSISPNEQFF.

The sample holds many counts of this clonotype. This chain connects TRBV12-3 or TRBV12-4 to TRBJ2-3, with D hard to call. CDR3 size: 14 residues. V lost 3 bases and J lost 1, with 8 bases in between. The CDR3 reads CASSFLTGTDTQYF. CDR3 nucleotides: TGTGCCAGCAGTTTTCTAACAGGCACAGATACGCAGTATTTT.

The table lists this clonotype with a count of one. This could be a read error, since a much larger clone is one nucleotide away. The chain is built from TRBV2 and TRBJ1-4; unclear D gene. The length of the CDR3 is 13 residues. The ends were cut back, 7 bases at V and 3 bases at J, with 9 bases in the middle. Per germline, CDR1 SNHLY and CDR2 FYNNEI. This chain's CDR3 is CASKRMSNEKLFF. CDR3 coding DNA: TGTGCCAGCAAGAGGATGTCTAATGAAAAACTGTTTTTT.

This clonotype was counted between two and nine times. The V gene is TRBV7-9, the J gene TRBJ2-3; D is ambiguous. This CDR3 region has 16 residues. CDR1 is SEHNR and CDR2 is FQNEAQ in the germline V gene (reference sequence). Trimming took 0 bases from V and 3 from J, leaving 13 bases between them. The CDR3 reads CASSLAPTEVTDTQYF. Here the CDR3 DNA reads TGTGCCAGCAGCTTAGCACCCACTGAGGTGACAGATACGCAGTATTTT.

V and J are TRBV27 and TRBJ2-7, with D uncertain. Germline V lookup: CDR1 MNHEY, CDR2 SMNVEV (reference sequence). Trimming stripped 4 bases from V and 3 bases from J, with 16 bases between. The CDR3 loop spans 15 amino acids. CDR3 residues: CASSSPNTRHYEQYF. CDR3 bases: TGTGCCAGCAGTTCCCCAAACACCCGACACTACGAGCAGTACTTC.

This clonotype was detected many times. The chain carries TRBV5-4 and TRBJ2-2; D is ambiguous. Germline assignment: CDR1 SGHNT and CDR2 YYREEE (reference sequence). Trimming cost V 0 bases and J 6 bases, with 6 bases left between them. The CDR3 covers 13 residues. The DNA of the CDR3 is TGTGCCAGCAGCTTGGAGTGGTCCGGGGAGCTGTTTTTT. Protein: CASSLEWSGELFF. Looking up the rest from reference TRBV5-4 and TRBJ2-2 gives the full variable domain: ETGVTQSPTHLIKTRGQQVTLRCSSQSGHNTVSWYQQALGQGPQFIFQYYREEENGRGNFPPRFSGLQFPNYSSELNVNALELDDSALYLCASSLEWSGELFFGEGSRLTVL.

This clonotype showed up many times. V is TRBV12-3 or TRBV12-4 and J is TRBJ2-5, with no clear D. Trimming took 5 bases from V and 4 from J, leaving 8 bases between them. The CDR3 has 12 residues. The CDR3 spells CASSPFRETQYF. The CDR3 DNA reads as TGTGCCAGCAGTCCCTTCCGAGAGACCCAGTACTTC.

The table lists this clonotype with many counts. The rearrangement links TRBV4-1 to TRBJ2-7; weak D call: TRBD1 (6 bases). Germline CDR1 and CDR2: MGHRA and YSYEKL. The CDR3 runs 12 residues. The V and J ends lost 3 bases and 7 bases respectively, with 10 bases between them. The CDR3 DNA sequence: TGCGCCAGCAGCCAGGGGGCGAGAGAGCAGTACTTC. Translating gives CASSQGAREQYF.

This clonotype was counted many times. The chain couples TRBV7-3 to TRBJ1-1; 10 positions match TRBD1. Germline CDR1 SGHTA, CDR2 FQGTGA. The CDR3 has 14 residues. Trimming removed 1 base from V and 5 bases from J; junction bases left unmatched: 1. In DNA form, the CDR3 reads TGTGCCAGCAGCTTAAGGGGACAGGGGACTGAAGCTTTCTTT. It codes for CASSLRGQGTEAFF.

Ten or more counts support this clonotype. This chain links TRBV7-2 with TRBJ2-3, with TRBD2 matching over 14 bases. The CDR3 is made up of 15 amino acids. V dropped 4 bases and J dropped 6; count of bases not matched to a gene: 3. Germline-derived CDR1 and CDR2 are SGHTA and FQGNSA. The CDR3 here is CASSSGTSGGDTQYF. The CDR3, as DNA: TGTGCCAGCAGCTCAGGGACTAGCGGGGGCGATACGCAGTATTTT.

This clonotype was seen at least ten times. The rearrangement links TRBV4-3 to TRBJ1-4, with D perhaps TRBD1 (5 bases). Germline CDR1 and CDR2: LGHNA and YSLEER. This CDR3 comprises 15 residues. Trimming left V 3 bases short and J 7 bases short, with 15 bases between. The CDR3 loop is CASSQLAGRGEKLFF. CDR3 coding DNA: TGCGCCAGCAGCCAGTTAGCAGGGCGGGGTGAAAAACTGTTTTTT.

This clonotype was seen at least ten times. CDR3 sequence reads: CASSLAEGSVYTF. The CDR3, as DNA: TGTGCCAGCAGCTTAGCCGAAGGTTCAGTCTACACCTTC. The chain employs TRBV7-9 and TRBJ1-2; no firm D call. CDR3 length: 13 residues. V lost 0 bases, J lost 10 bases, and 12 bases lay in between. CDR1 SEHNR and CDR2 FQNEAQ come from the germline V gene (reference sequence).

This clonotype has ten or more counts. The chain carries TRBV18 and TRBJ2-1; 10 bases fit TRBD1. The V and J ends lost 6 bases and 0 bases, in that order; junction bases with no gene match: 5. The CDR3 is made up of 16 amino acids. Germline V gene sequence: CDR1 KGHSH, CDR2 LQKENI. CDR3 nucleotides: TGTGCCAGCTCTCGCCGGACAGGGGGCTCCTACAATGAGCAGTTCTTC. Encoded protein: CASSRRTGGSYNEQFF.

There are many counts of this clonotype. The CDR3 coding sequence is TGTGCCAGTGCTAGCGGGAGGCCCTCCTACGAGCAGTACTTC. It encodes CASASGRPSYEQYF. This rearrangement joins TRBV19 to TRBJ2-7, with TRBD2 matching over 11 bases. The J segment lost 0 bases and the V segment lost 8 bases, leaving 3 bases of the junction unmatched. This CDR3 is built from 14 residues. Looked up from germline, CDR1 is LNHDA and CDR2 is SQIVND (reference sequence).

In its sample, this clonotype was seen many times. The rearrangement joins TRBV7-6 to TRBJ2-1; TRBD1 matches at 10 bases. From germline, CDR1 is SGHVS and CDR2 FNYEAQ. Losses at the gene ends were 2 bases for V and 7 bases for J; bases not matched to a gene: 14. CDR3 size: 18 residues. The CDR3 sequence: CASSLTDRGRGVKNEQFF. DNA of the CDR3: TGTGCCAGCAGCTTAACAGACAGGGGGCGCGGGGTGAAGAATGAGCAGTTCTTC.

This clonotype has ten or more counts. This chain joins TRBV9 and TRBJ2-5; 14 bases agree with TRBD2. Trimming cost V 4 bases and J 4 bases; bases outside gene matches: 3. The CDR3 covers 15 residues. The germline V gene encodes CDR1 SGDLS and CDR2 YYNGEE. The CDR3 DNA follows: TGTGCCAGCAGCCCCGGGACTAGCGGGGGAGAGACCCAGTACTTC. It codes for CASSPGTSGGETQYF. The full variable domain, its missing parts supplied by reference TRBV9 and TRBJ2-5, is DSGVTQTPKHLITATGQRVTLRCSPRSGDLSVYWYQQSLDQGLQFLIQYYNGEERAKGNILERFSAQQFPDLHSELNLSSLELGDSALYFCASSPGTSGGETQYFGPGTRLLVL.

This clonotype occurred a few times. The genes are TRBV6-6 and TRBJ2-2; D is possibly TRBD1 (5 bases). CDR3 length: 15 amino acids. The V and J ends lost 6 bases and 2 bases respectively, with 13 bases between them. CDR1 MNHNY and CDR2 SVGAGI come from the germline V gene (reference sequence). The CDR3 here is CASRLSQGNTGELFF. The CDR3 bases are TGTGCCAGCAGGCTGAGTCAGGGAAACACCGGGGAGCTGTTTTTT.

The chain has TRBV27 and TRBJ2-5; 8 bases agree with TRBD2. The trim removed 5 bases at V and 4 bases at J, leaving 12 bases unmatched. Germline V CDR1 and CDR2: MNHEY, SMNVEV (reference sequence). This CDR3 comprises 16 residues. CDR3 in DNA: TGTGCCAGCAGTCTTTCTACGCCGGGAGGGAGAGAGACCCAGTACTTC. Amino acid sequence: CASSLSTPGGRETQYF.

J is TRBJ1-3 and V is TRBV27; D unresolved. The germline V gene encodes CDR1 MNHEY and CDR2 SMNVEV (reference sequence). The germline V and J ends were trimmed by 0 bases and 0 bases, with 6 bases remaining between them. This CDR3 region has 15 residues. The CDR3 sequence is CASSLSYGSGNTIYF. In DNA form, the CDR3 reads TGTGCCAGCAGTTTATCGTACGGCTCTGGAAACACCATATATTTT.

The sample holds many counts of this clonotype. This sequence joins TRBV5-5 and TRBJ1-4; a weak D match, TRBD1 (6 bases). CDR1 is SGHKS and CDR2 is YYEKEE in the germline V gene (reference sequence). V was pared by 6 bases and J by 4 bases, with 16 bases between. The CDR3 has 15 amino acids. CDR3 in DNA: TGTGCCAGCAACCCTATAACAGGGTATAATGAAAAACTGTTTTTT. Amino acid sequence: CASNPITGYNEKLFF. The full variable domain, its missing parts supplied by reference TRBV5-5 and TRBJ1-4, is DAGVTQSPTHLIKTRGQQVTLRCSPISGHKSVSWYQQVLGQGPQFIFQYYEKEERGRGNFPDRFSARQFPNYSSELNVNALLLGDSALYLCASNPITGYNEKLFFGSGTQLSVL.

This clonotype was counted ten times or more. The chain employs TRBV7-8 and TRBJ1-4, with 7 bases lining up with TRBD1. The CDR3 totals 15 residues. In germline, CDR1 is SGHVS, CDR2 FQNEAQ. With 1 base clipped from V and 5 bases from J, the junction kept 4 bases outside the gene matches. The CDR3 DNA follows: TGTGCCAGCAGCTTAGAGACAGGGCGAAATGAAAAACTGTTTTTT. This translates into CASSLETGRNEKLFF.

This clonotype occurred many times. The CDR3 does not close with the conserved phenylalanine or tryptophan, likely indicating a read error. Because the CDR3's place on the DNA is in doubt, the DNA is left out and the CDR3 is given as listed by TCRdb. CDR3 residues: CASSIAGPMTL. The chain uses TRBV7-9 and TRBJ2-4; no check of the table's D call, TRBD1, against the DNA was made. Germline CDR1 SEHNR, CDR2 FQNEAQ (reference sequence). The CDR3 region is 11 residues in length, termini included.

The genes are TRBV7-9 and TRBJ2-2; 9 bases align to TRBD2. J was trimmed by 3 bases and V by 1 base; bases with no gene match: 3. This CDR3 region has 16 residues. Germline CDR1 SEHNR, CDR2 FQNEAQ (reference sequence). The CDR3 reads CASSLVRLADTGELFF. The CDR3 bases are TGTGCCAGCAGCTTAGTGCGACTAGCGGACACCGGGGAGCTGTTTTTT.

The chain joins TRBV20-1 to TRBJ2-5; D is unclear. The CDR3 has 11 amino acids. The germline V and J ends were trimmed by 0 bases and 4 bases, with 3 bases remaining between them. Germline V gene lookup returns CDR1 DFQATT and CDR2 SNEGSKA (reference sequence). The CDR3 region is CSARDVETQYF. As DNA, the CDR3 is TGCAGTGCTAGAGATGTAGAGACCCAGTACTTC.

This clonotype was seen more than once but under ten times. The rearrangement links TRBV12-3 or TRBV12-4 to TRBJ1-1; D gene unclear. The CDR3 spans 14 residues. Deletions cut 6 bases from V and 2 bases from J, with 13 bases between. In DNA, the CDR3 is TGTGCCAGCAGACCCCCGCGGCGCAACACTGAAGCTTTCTTT. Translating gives CASRPPRRNTEAFF.

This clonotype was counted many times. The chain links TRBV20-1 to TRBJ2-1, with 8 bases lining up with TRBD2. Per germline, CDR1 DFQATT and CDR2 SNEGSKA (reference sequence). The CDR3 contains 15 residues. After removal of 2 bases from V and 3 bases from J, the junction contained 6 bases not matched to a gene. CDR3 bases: TGCAGTGCTAGACCAAGCGGGAGAATCTACAATGAGCAGTTCTTC. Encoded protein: CSARPSGRIYNEQFF.

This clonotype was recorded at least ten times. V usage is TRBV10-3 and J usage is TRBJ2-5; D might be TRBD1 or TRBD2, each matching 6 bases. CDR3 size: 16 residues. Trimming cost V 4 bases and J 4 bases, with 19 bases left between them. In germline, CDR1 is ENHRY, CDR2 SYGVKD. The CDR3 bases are TGTGCCATCAGTGCGCAGGGGACCGTCGGGAGAGAGACCCAGTACTTC. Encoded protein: CAISAQGTVGRETQYF.

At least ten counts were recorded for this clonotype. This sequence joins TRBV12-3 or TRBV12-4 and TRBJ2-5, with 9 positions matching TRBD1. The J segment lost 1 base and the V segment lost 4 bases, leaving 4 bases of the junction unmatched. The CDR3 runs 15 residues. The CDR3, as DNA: TGTGCCAGCAGTTACCCGGGACAGGGCCAAGAGACCCAGTACTTC. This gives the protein CASSYPGQGQETQYF.